The T cell receptor beta chain under discussion was sequenced for a study of tumor and adjacent non-tumor tissue in lung cancer. This sample's RNA came from whole unsorted tissue. Three rounds of nested PCR, following a modified ARM-PCR protocol, produced the TCRbeta library. TCRdb reanalysed the multiplex PCR reads using MiXCR and keeps one entry per CDR3 protein. Of about 90,000 distinct CDR3 sequences listed, around two thirds were seen once; the top ten hold around 16%. Study outcomes and limitations: Significantly higher TCR diversity was found in tumor than normal lung. Patients with more diverse tumor TCRs had worse survival.

In regard to this clonotype: The antigen is unknown. Given a much more abundant clone one base away, this may be a read error.

The CDR3 runs to 16 residues. Germline V gene data show CDR1 as DFQATT and CDR2 as SNEGSKA (reference sequence). Between the trimmed V and J ends, which lost 3 bases and 7 bases, there was a span of 24 bases. The TCR sequence derives from a man aged 65 to 85 with non-small cell lung cancer. The sample was lung tumor tissue. The V gene is TRBV20-1, the J gene TRBJ1-1, with D unclear. For the CDR3, the DNA is TGCAGTGCTAGGTCGACAACCCAGGCCGCCAAAGATGAAGCTTTCTTT. This sequence encodes CSARSTTQAAKDEAFF.